Listed below are T cell receptor beta chains from one sample, sequenced in a study of a mutant IDH1 vaccine in newly diagnosed glioma. These receptors lack a known antigen. Measured with immunoSEQ multiplex PCR; TCRdb has only the in-frame clones, and not every one. The data show approximately 62,000 clones, 80% to 85% seen once. The sequencing used PBMCs, collected from a glioma patient whose treatment included an IDH1 peptide vaccine. The receptor source for this set is a man aged 30 to 45 with glioma. CDR3s include the opening cysteine and the closing phenylalanine or tryptophan. Each record gives: clone size, V gene, CDR3 length, J gene, D gene, CDR3 protein, CDR3 DNA. The D gene is left open where the match is weak. Only some rows state a clone size, as once, few, many or a class for expanded clones.

>.|TRBV27|15|TRBJ1-5|.
CASSPDRHPIQPQHF
TGTGCCAGCAGTCCTGACAGACACCCTATACAGCCCCAGCATTTT
>.|TRBV6-5|14|TRBJ1-1|.
CASSYSVQYTEAFF
TGTGCCAGCAGTTACTCGGTACAGTACACTGAAGCTTTCTTT
>.|TRBV5-1|15|TRBJ1-1|.
CASSLVLGANTEAFF
TGCGCCAGCAGCTTGGTGTTGGGGGCGAACACTGAAGCTTTCTTT
>.|TRBV4-1|16|TRBJ2-6|.
CASSQEGSSGANVLTF
TGCGCCAGCAGCCAAGAAGGGAGCTCTGGGGCCAACGTCCTGACTTTC
>.|TRBV11-2|12|TRBJ1-1|.
CASSLGPEGAFF
TGTGCCAGCAGCTTAGGCCCGGAGGGAGCTTTCTTT
>.|TRBV28|15|TRBJ1-1|TRBD1
CASSPTGRANTEAFF
TGTGCCAGCAGTCCGACAGGGAGGGCCAACACTGAAGCTTTCTTT
>.|TRBV5-8|14|TRBJ1-5|.
CASRGNDLQRAQHF
TGTGCCAGCAGGGGGAACGACCTCCAAAGGGCCCAGCATTTT
>few|TRBV28|14|TRBJ1-4|.
CASSPRDQNEKLFF
TGTGCCAGCAGCCCCCGGGACCAGAATGAAAAACTGTTTTTT
>.|TRBV6-5|14|TRBJ2-1|TRBD1
CASSYSRDSDEQFF
TGTGCCAGCAGTTACTCCCGGGACAGTGATGAGCAGTTCTTC
>.|TRBV30|14|TRBJ2-1|TRBD2
CAWSRGGVYNEQFF
TGTGCCTGGAGCCGGGGGGGCGTCTACAATGAGCAGTTCTTC
>.|TRBV19|16|TRBJ1-5|.
CASSIGGKNSNQPQHF
TGTGCCAGTAGTATAGGGGGAAAGAATAGCAATCAGCCCCAGCATTTT
>.|TRBV15|17|TRBJ1-4|.
CATSNRQSLATNEKLFF
TGTGCCACCAGCAACCGACAGTCTCTTGCAACTAATGAAAAACTGTTTTTT
>.|TRBV7-8|16|TRBJ2-7|TRBD2
CASTRGSSGLTYEQYF
TGTGCCAGCACCCGGGGCTCTAGCGGACTAACCTACGAGCAGTACTTC
>.|TRBV14|17|TRBJ1-4|.
CASSQFKRGSTNEKLFF
TGTGCCAGCAGCCAATTTAAGCGGGGGTCGACTAATGAAAAACTGTTTTTT
>.|TRBV5-1|11|TRBJ2-7|.
CASSLGGEQYF
TGCGCCAGCAGCTTGGGAGGCGAGCAGTACTTC
>once|TRBV6-5|15|TRBJ2-7|TRBD1
CASSYSTTGRYEQYF
TGTGCCAGCAGTTACTCTACGACAGGGCGATACGAGCAGTACTTC
>few|TRBV19|16|TRBJ2-1|.
CASSRGPSSSYNEQFF
TGTGCCAGTTCCCGAGGGCCCTCGAGCTCCTACAATGAGCAGTTCTTC
>few|TRBV2|14|TRBJ1-1|.
CASSVDRPNTEAFF
TGTGCCAGCAGTGTCGACAGGCCGAACACTGAAGCTTTCTTT
>.|TRBV6-1|14|TRBJ2-1|TRBD2
CASSLAGGNNEQFF
TGTGCCAGCAGCCTAGCGGGGGGGAACAATGAGCAGTTCTTC
>.|TRBV6-5|16|TRBJ2-7|.
CASSYSGVSLGYEQYF
TGTGCCAGCAGTTACTCGGGAGTTAGTCTGGGCTACGAGCAGTACTTC
>.|TRBV14|17|TRBJ2-2|TRBD1
CASSQGTGRLNTGELFF
TGTGCCAGCAGCCAAGGGACAGGGAGGCTGAACACCGGGGAGCTGTTTTTT
>.|TRBV7-9|16|TRBJ2-5|TRBD1
CASSYPTGGVRETQYF
TGTGCCAGCAGCTACCCGACAGGGGGAGTAAGGGAGACCCAGTACTTC
>.|TRBV11-2|15|TRBJ2-2|.
CASSLLNRITGELFF
TGTGCCAGCAGCCTATTGAACAGAATAACCGGGGAGCTGTTTTTT
>.|TRBV28|15|TRBJ1-5|.
CASSRRRGDEQPQHF
TGTGCCAGCAGCCGTAGGAGGGGCGATGAACAGCCCCAGCATTTT
>.|TRBV5-1|15|TRBJ2-1|.
CASSLEGGRGNEQFF
TGCGCCAGCAGCTTGGAGGGGGGCCGGGGCAATGAGCAGTTCTTC
>few|TRBV5-4|15|TRBJ2-3|.
CASSLAGPRTDTQYF
TGTGCCAGCAGCTTGGCCGGGCCCCGCACAGATACGCAGTATTTT
>.|TRBV10-3|17|TRBJ1-5|TRBD1
CAISEGEGARSNQPQHF
TGTGCCATCAGTGAGGGGGAGGGGGCAAGGAGCAATCAGCCCCAGCATTTT
>.|TRBV7-2|15|TRBJ2-7|TRBD2
CASRPRAGRVYEQYF
TGTGCCAGCAGACCCCGGGCAGGGAGGGTCTACGAGCAGTACTTC
>.|TRBV6-6|15|TRBJ1-4|TRBD1
CASRESDRGGEKLFF
TGTGCCAGCAGGGAATCGGACAGGGGTGGTGAAAAACTGTTTTTT
>few|TRBV20-1|10|TRBJ1-4|.
CSAWDGGYNF
TGCAGTGCATGGGACGGTGGATATAATTTT
>once|TRBV7-9|17|TRBJ2-1|.
CASSSPGGRGEYNEQFF
TGTGCCAGCAGCTCCCCTGGGGGCAGGGGGGAATACAATGAGCAGTTCTTC
>few|TRBV19|15|TRBJ1-5|.
CASSTLVALGQPQHF
TGTGCCAGTAGTACACTGGTAGCCTTGGGCCAGCCCCAGCATTTT
>.|TRBV6-5|15|TRBJ1-5|TRBD1
CASSYGGTGYQPQHF
TGTGCCAGCAGTTACGGCGGGACAGGGTATCAGCCCCAGCATTTT
>once|TRBV7-6|15|TRBJ1-1|TRBD1
CASSSGGTGNTEAFF
TGTGCCAGCAGCTCGGGGGGGACAGGGAACACTGAAGCTTTCTTT
>.|TRBV25-1|13|TRBJ1-2|TRBD1
CASSPGTGSGYTF
TGTGCCAGCAGTCCCGGGACAGGGTCTGGCTACACCTTC
>.|TRBV6-6|15|TRBJ1-5|.
CASSRKDFGNQPQHF
TGTGCCAGCAGCCGTAAGGACTTTGGCAATCAGCCCCAGCATTTT
>.|TRBV19|13|TRBJ2-3|TRBD1
CASSIEYRGTQYF
TGTGCCAGTAGTATAGAGTACAGGGGAACGCAGTATTTT
>.|TRBV7-2|12|TRBJ2-7|TRBD2
CASSSQRGEQYF
TGTGCCAGCAGCTCCCAGCGGGGCGAGCAGTACTTC
>.|TRBV7-6|17|TRBJ2-3|TRBD2
CASSLFGGGGDGDTQYF
TGTGCCAGCAGCTTATTTGGTGGGGGGGGAGATGGAGATACGCAGTATTTT
>few|TRBV4-1|15|TRBJ1-5|.
CASSQIDSDNQPQHF
TGCGCCAGCAGCCAGATAGACAGCGACAATCAGCCCCAGCATTTT
>few|TRBV6-1|13|TRBJ2-1|TRBD1
CASRRTGIDEQFF
TGTGCCAGCAGGCGGACAGGGATAGATGAGCAGTTCTTC
>.|TRBV10-3|15|TRBJ2-7|TRBD1
CAISESRDRGNEQYF
TGTGCCATCAGTGAGTCGCGGGACAGGGGGAACGAGCAGTACTTC
>once|TRBV6-1|20|TRBJ2-1|TRBD2
CASSDYPGTSGGLSYNEQFF
TGTGCCAGCAGTGACTATCCCGGGACTAGCGGGGGGCTTTCCTACAATGAGCAGTTCTTC
>.|TRBV6-5|13|TRBJ2-5|.
CASSYLNQETQYF
TGTGCCAGCAGTTACCTGAACCAAGAGACCCAGTACTTC
>.|TRBV27|13|TRBJ2-7|.
CASSFTATYEQYF
TGTGCCAGCAGTTTTACAGCCACCTACGAGCAGTACTTC
>.|TRBV6-5|12|TRBJ2-5|.
CAIGRGAETQYF
TGTGCCATAGGCCGAGGGGCGGAGACCCAGTACTTC
>.|TRBV6-4|13|TRBJ2-1|.
CASSVSAEAEQFF
TGTGCCAGCAGTGTTAGCGCCGAGGCTGAGCAGTTCTTC
>.|TRBV4-2|17|TRBJ1-1|.
CASSQENYGTSNTEAFF
TGTGCCAGCAGCCAAGAGAACTACGGGACATCTAACACTGAAGCTTTCTTT
>.|TRBV7-9|12|TRBJ1-2|.
CASSNQGYGYTF
TGTGCCAGCAGCAATCAGGGCTATGGCTACACCTTC
>.|TRBV11-3|13|TRBJ1-1|.
CASSSGRNTEAFF
TGTGCCAGCAGCTCTGGGCGGAACACTGAAGCTTTCTTT
>.|TRBV12-5|15|TRBJ1-5|TRBD1
CASALDRGDNQPQHF
TGTGCTAGTGCCCTGGACAGGGGAGATAATCAGCCCCAGCATTTT
>.|TRBV5-4|13|TRBJ1-4|.
CASSQGTVEKLFF
TGTGCCAGCAGCCAGGGGACGGTTGAAAAACTGTTTTTT
>.|TRBV25-1|10|TRBJ2-7|.
CASSQVEQYF
TGTGCCAGCAGCCAGGTAGAGCAGTACTTC
>.|TRBV10-1|14|TRBJ1-2|.
CASSESGQLYGYTF
TGCGCCAGCAGTGAGTCTGGACAGCTCTATGGCTACACCTTC
>.|TRBV5-1|11|TRBJ1-2|TRBD1
CASSTGDGYTF
TGCGCCAGCTCAACAGGGGATGGCTACACCTTC
>.|TRBV5-1|15|TRBJ2-7|TRBD2
CASSLALAGLYEQYF
TGCGCCAGCAGCTTGGCGCTAGCGGGGTTATACGAGCAGTACTTC
>few|TRBV19|14|TRBJ1-5|TRBD1
CASRDSPSSRPQHF
TGTGCCAGTCGGGACAGCCCTTCCTCGAGGCCCCAGCATTTT
>.|TRBV9|13|TRBJ1-2|TRBD1
CASSADRGNGYTF
TGTGCCAGCAGCGCCGACAGGGGCAATGGCTACACCTTC
>.|TRBV7-7|17|TRBJ2-5|.
CASSLHPSGGALETQYF
TGTGCCAGCAGCTTACACCCTTCCGGAGGGGCCCTAGAGACCCAGTACTTC